The sequence of this TCR beta chain was determined in a study of Ad26.COV2.S vaccination and SARS-CoV-2 variants. Study-level findings and limits: Vaccinees showed greater spike-specific TCR breadth than placebo recipients. Vaccinated and placebo-treated recipients had similar non-spike TCR breadth. Post-vaccination spike-specific CD8+ and CD4+ T cell responses reportedly had substantial breadth. TCR breadth and depth estimates may have understated total T cell responses.

This clone was detected a few times. Its antigen remains unidentified. Trimming took 2 bases from V and 6 from J, leaving 16 bases between them. Looked up from germline, CDR1 is MNHEY and CDR2 is SVGAGI. This CDR3 is built from 16 residues. Produced via immunoSEQ multiplex PCR; TCRdb's table is partial and in-frame only. This table holds just over 350,000 clones, 92% found once. This specimen consisted of peripheral blood, obtained after recovery from COVID-19. This receptor was obtained from a human donor who had recovered from COVID-19. The genes are TRBV6-5 and TRBJ2-2, with D uncertain. CDR3 coding DNA: TGTGCCAGCAGTTACAGCGTTTTACTAAAACCCGGGGAGCTGTTTTTT. It yields the protein CASSYSVLLKPGELFF.